This TCR beta chain was observed in a study of T-cell memory formation after mild COVID-19. The study, taken as a whole, reports: Clones contracting day 15 to 85 were balanced CD4/CD8; later expanders leaned CD4+.

The V gene's germline CDR1 is SGHNT and CDR2 YYREEE (reference sequence). The CDR3 sequence is 13 residues long. The V and J ends lost 2 bases and 6 bases, in that order; junction bases with no gene match: 3. In regard to this clonotype: The antigen is undetermined.

Employing constant-segment primers, 5'RACE generated TCR alpha and TCR beta cDNA libraries bearing sample barcodes and UMIs. Each CDR3 protein is one row after TCRdb ran MiXCR on the 5' RACE reads. This table has hundreds of thousands of distinct CDR3 sequences, roughly a fifth appearing once. The sequence was collected from an adult woman who had mild COVID-19 (a few samples of this study predate the infection). Cell type and time point are not known. The source material was PBMCs or a T cell subset sorted from them (not recorded which). The genes are TRBV5-4 and TRBJ2-7, with 9 bases matching TRBD2. The CDR3 reads CASSFLAGTEQYF. The CDR3 DNA reads TGTGCCAGCAGCTTTCTAGCGGGGACCGAGCAGTACTTC.